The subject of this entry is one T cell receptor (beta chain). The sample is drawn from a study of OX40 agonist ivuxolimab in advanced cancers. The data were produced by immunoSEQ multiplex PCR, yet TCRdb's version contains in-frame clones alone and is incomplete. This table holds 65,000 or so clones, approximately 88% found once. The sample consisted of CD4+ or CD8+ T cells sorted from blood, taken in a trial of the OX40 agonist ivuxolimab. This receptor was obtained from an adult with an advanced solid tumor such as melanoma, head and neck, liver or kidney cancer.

The CDR3 here is CASSPWTGGIQETQYF. The CDR3 DNA reads as TGTGCCAGCAGCCCCTGGACAGGGGGAATCCAAGAGACCCAGTACTTC. The V gene is TRBV5-6, the J gene TRBJ2-5; 10 nucleotides align to TRBD1. The CDR3 length is 16 residues. V shed 4 bases and J 1 base; nucleotides not matched to a gene: 7. Per germline, CDR1 SGHDT and CDR2 YYEEEE.